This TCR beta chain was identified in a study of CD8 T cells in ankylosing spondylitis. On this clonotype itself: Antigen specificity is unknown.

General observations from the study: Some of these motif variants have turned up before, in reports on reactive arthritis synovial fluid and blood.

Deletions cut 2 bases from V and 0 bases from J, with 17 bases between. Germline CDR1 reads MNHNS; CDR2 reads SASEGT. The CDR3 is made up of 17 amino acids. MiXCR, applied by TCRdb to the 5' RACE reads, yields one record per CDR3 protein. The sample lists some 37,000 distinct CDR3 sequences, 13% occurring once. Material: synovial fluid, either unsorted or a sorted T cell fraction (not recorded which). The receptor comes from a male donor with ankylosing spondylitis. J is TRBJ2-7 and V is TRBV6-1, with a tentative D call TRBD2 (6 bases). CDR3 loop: CASSEKLSGPSSYEQYF. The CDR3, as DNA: TGTGCCAGCAGTGAAAAACTGAGCGGGCCTAGCTCCTACGAGCAGTACTTC.